This record looks at one T cell receptor (beta chain) sequence and its context. Study processing details: Estimates of nucleated cell counts were drawn from the amplification of reference gene primers. The table came from immunoSEQ multiplex PCR; TCRdb's copy has only in-frame clones and leaves some out. The D gene and trimming were derived from the DNA, and the V and J assignments and clone size from that table. This sample has 150,000 or so clones; roughly 82% occur once, and the top ten carry 13% to 15%. The CDR3 has 15 amino acids. Germline V gene data show CDR1 as GTSNPN and CDR2 as SVGIG (reference sequence). Germline trimming cut 3 bases from V and 4 bases from J; bases unmatched to any gene: 8. The data derive from a study of blood T cell repertoires in COVID-19. Whole-study context: Spain, Italy and the United States supplied samples that represented acute and convalescent COVID-19. T cells, B-cell-depleted T cells, or PBMCs supplied cDNA or gDNA.

Material: peripheral blood. The clonotype was recovered from a human donor with acute or convalescent COVID-19. The donor label of this sample is uncertain. The rearrangement uses TRBV30 and TRBJ2-1, with TRBD1 identical over 8 bases. Written as DNA, the CDR3 is TGTGCCTGGAGAAGATCGGGACAGGTATACAATGAGCAGTTCTTC. Its translation is CAWRRSGQVYNEQFF.